This TCR beta chain stems from a study of blood T cell repertoires in COVID-19. Study as a whole: The cDNA or gDNA used as material had been derived from T cells, B-cell-depleted T cells, or PBMCs.

This clone was detected a few times. This CDR3 is 13 amino acids long. The V end was cut by 6 bases, the J end by 0 bases, with 5 bases between. CDR1 is WNHNN, CDR2 SYGVQD, per germline (reference sequence). In the original processing: Reference gene primer amplification gave estimated nucleated cell counts. Data came from immunoSEQ multiplex PCR; TCRdb stores just in-frame clones and leaves some out. V, J and clone size derive from that table, while D and trimming were established from the DNA sequence. The sample has hundreds of thousands of clones, approximately 89% seen once. This chain uses TRBV10-1 with TRBJ2-2; D is ambiguous. Specimen: peripheral blood. The clonotype comes from a woman aged 25 to 39 with COVID-19, enrolled during active disease. The CDR3 spells CASRLSNTGELFF. The CDR3 bases are TGCGCCAGCAGATTATCGAACACCGGGGAGCTGTTTTTT.